These 17 T cell receptor beta chains were all obtained from the same sample, sequenced in a study of CXCR3-negative and CXCR3-positive naive CD8 T cells. TRB cDNA was prepared as libraries by UMI-labeled 5' RACE. With the 5' RACE reads reprocessed, TCRdb shows one record per CDR3 protein and no DNA. Its clone listing holds about 57,000 distinct CDR3 sequences. Specimen: memory CD8+ T cells from blood. The receptors stem from a human donor in good health. Some clones in this sample may be carry-over from other donors' samples.

The rearrangement joins TRBV5-5 to TRBJ2-1. The CDR3 runs 17 residues. Per the germline V gene, CDR1 is SGHKS and CDR2 is YYEKEE (reference sequence). Here the CDR3 reads CASTLRAIGSSYNEQFF.

This chain links TRBV7-9 with TRBJ2-1; the D call of TRBD1 rests on TCRdb alone, since no DNA is present to check it. Per the germline V gene, CDR1 is SEHNR and CDR2 is FQNEAQ (reference sequence). The CDR3 runs to 14 residues. CDR3 region: CASSLAGLFGEQFF.

The chain combines TRBV7-9 with TRBJ2-2; absent DNA, TCRdb's TRBD1 call cannot be checked. The germline V gene has CDR1 SEHNR and CDR2 FQNEAQ (reference sequence). The length of the CDR3 is 15 residues. The CDR3 loop reads CASSSQGETTGELFF.

V usage is TRBV28 and J usage is TRBJ2-7; TCRdb lists TRBD1, though no DNA is available to test this call. The V gene's germline CDR1 is MDHEN and CDR2 SYDVKM. This CDR3 region has 12 residues. The CDR3 region is CAATGSPDEQYF.

The gene calls are TRBV7-9 and TRBJ2-7; TCRdb proposes TRBD1, but this gene call is untestable without DNA. This CDR3 is 14 amino acids long. CDR1 is SEHNR and CDR2 is FQNEAQ in the germline V gene (reference sequence). CDR3 amino acids: CASSSRDSSYEQYF.

The V call is TRBV6-5, the J call TRBJ2-3; with no DNA, the TCRdb D assignment of TRBD2 cannot be verified. CDR3 size: 16 residues. Per the germline V gene, CDR1 is MNHEY and CDR2 is SVGAGI. CDR3 amino acids: CASSRELAGVEDTQYF.

The CDR3 here is CASWDRYTEAFF. The chain joins TRBV5-6 to TRBJ1-1; with no DNA, the TCRdb D assignment of TRBD1 cannot be verified. The germline gives CDR1 SGHDT, CDR2 YYEEEE. The CDR3 spans 12 residues.

The V and J genes are TRBV20-1 and TRBJ1-1; TCRdb indicates TRBD1, and absent DNA this call remains unverified. Germline V lookup: CDR1 DFQATT, CDR2 SNEGSKA (reference sequence). The CDR3 runs 12 residues. CDR3: CSAAPGDTEAFF.

The chain is built from TRBV11-2 and TRBJ2-7; TCRdb's D call of TRBD2 is untestable without DNA. Germline-derived CDR1 and CDR2 are SGHAT and FQNNGV. This CDR3 contains 14 residues. The CDR3 region is CASSSGTRFYEQYF.

The chain uses TRBV29-1 and TRBJ2-2; TCRdb designates TRBD1, a call that cannot be tested without DNA. CDR3 length equals 12 residues. CDR1 is SQVTM and CDR2 is ANQGSEA in the germline V gene. The CDR3 loop reads CSVAPFAGELFF.

V gene TRBV11-2 combines with J gene TRBJ2-1; TCRdb's D gene call, TRBD2, goes unchecked for lack of DNA. Germline V CDR1 and CDR2: SGHAT, FQNNGV. CDR3 length: 19 amino acids. The CDR3 sequence is CASSSPPGLAGDSYNEQFF. Variable domain in full (rest from reference TRBV11-2 and TRBJ2-1): EAGVAQSPRYKIIEKRQSVAFWCNPISGHATLYWYQQILGQGPKLLIQFQNNGVVDDSQLPKDRFSAERLKGVDSTLKIQPAKLEDSAVYLCASSSPPGLAGDSYNEQFFGPGTRLTVL.

The chain recombines TRBV7-2 with TRBJ2-1. This CDR3 is built from 16 residues. Germline V gene data show CDR1 as SGHTA and CDR2 as FQGNSA. CDR3 sequence: CASSLRGGTPYNEQFF.

The gene calls are TRBV29-1 and TRBJ1-1. This CDR3 comprises 12 residues. Per the germline V gene, CDR1 is SQVTM and CDR2 is ANQGSEA. CDR3 sequence reads: CSDTAGNTEAFF.

This chain connects TRBV6-6 to TRBJ1-2; TCRdb gives TRBD1 as the D gene, but with no DNA this cannot be confirmed. CDR3 length: 17 residues. Per the germline V gene, CDR1 is MNHNY and CDR2 is SVGAGI (reference sequence). The CDR3 loop reads CASSPDHDLLGVYGYTF.

The rearrangement links TRBV6-2 or TRBV6-3 to TRBJ2-1. Germline loops: CDR1 MNHEY, CDR2 SVGEGT. There are 15 residues in the CDR3. The CDR3 region is CASCWTLSSYNEQFF.

The chain joins TRBV28 to TRBJ2-2. From germline, CDR1 is MDHEN and CDR2 SYDVKM. This CDR3 spans 15 amino acids. CDR3 sequence: CASSFASEQVGELFF.

CDR3 residues: CASSLESKVREQYF. The rearrangement uses TRBV5-1 and TRBJ2-7. This CDR3 comprises 14 residues. The germline CDR1 and CDR2 sequences are SGHRS and YFSETQ.